The 11 T cell receptor beta chains listed next were all sequenced from one sample in a study of identical twins. Each CDR3 protein is one row after TCRdb ran MiXCR on the 5' RACE reads. This repertoire shows around 480,000 distinct CDR3 sequences, around 14% found once; its top ten account for about 0.54%. This sample also belongs to another study, concerning yellow fever vaccine responses in identical twins.

Sequenced input: CD4+ T cells sorted from blood. These receptors all come from a woman aged 18-29 years in good health.

This sequence joins TRBV5-1 and TRBJ2-3; D is possibly TRBD1 or TRBD2 (5 bases each). V lost 0 bases and J lost 5, with 13 bases in between. The CDR3 is made up of 15 amino acids. Looked up from germline, CDR1 is SGHRS and CDR2 is YFSETQ. This chain's CDR3 is CASSLEAGRQDTQYF. Here the CDR3 DNA reads TGCGCCAGCAGCTTGGAGGCAGGGAGACAAGATACGCAGTATTTT.

In this sample, this clonotype turned up many times. The chain uses TRBV6-1 and TRBJ2-5; no clear D gene. The CDR3 totals 17 residues. Germline lookup yields CDR1 MNHNS and CDR2 SASEGT. V lost 4 bases to trimming and J lost 5 bases, with 23 bases between them. As DNA, the CDR3 is TGTGCCAGCAGTGCACTCCGTGGCAGCAATCGTCAGGAGACCCAGTACTTC. Residues: CASSALRGSNRQETQYF.

The chain is built from TRBV12-3 or TRBV12-4 and TRBJ2-1; TRBD2 agrees at 7 bases. CDR3 length: 15 residues. The trim removed 2 bases at V and 8 bases at J, leaving 9 bases unmatched. CDR3 loop: CASSLSSGVLYEQFF. The CDR3 DNA reads TGTGCCAGCAGTTTAAGCAGCGGGGTCTTATATGAGCAGTTCTTC.

This clonotype showed up just a few times. This sequence joins TRBV20-1 and TRBJ2-3, with D possibly matching TRBD2 (6 bases). Looked up from germline, CDR1 is DFQATT and CDR2 is SNEGSKA (reference sequence). The V end was cut by 1 base, the J end by 3 bases, with 14 bases between. The CDR3 sequence is 15 residues long. For the CDR3, the DNA is TGCAGTGCTAGAGTCCCGGGAGCGTCGACAGATACGCAGTATTTT. Protein sequence: CSARVPGASTDTQYF.

This clonotype turned up a few times. The chain combines TRBV5-1 with TRBJ1-1; D gene uncertain. CDR3 length equals 13 residues. Germline CDR1 is SGHRS and CDR2 is YFSETQ. V was clipped by 0 bases and J by 7 bases, with 10 bases between them. The CDR3 sequence: CASSLEPISEAFF. CDR3 coding DNA: TGCGCCAGCAGCTTGGAACCGATCAGTGAAGCTTTCTTT.

This chain connects TRBV11-2 to TRBJ2-2; D assignment may be TRBD1 or TRBD2 (7 bases each). The CDR3 is 17 amino acids. The V gene's germline CDR1 is SGHAT and CDR2 FQNNGV. V shed 0 bases and J shed 4 bases, with 15 bases lying between them. CDR3 amino acids: CASSLDPARGGTGELFF. The CDR3 nucleotides read TGTGCCAGCAGCTTAGATCCTGCCAGGGGGGGCACCGGGGAGCTGTTTTTT.

The chain has TRBV20-1 and TRBJ2-7; TRBD1 might be the D (5 bases). V was pared by 6 bases and J by 5 bases, with 14 bases between. The CDR3 has 12 amino acids. CDR1 DFQATT and CDR2 SNEGSKA come from the germline V gene (reference sequence). This CDR3 reads CSASRVVNEQYF. Written as DNA, the CDR3 is TGCAGTGCAAGCAGGGTGGTCAACGAGCAGTACTTC.

The V call is TRBV20-1, the J call TRBJ2-1; D is possibly TRBD1 (6 bases). This CDR3 contains 14 residues. Germline values: CDR1 DFQATT, CDR2 SNEGSKA (reference sequence). V was clipped by 4 bases and J by 7 bases, with 17 bases between them. CDR3 in DNA: TGCAGTGCTAACCCGGGACACCTAGGGAATGAGCAGTTCTTC. Translated, it gives CSANPGHLGNEQFF.

V is TRBV3-1 and J is TRBJ2-3; possible D gene TRBD2, 5 bases. Looked up from germline, CDR1 is LGHDT and CDR2 is YNNKEL (reference sequence). CDR3 length: 14 amino acids. Trimming pared 5 bases from V and 0 bases from J, leaving 9 bases between. CDR3 DNA: TGTGCCAGCAGCTCCGGGATCAGCACAGATACGCAGTATTTT. It codes for CASSSGISTDTQYF.

This clonotype was observed a few times. The chain has TRBV14 and TRBJ2-1; D possibly corresponds to TRBD2 (6 bases). Looked up from germline, CDR1 is SGHDN and CDR2 is FVKESK. V was clipped by 4 bases and J by 3 bases, with 10 bases between them. The CDR3 totals 14 residues. The CDR3, as DNA: TGTGCCAGCAGCCCTCTAGCGATCTACAATGAGCAGTTCTTC. Translated: CASSPLAIYNEQFF.

This chain uses TRBV4-3 with TRBJ2-1; TRBD2 aligns across 8 bases. Germline V gene lookup returns CDR1 LGHNA and CDR2 YSLEER. V shed 4 bases, J shed 6 bases, and the junction held 11 bases outside the gene matches. This CDR3 region has 16 residues. The chain's CDR3 is CASSRPIELAGNEQFF. In DNA form, the CDR3 reads TGCGCCAGCAGCCGACCTATAGAGCTAGCGGGCAATGAGCAGTTCTTC.